This entry describes one T cell receptor beta chain. Per germline, CDR1 LGHDT and CDR2 YNNKEL (reference sequence). With 1 base clipped from V and 6 bases from J, the junction kept 3 bases outside the gene matches. CDR3 length: 13 amino acids. The data belong to a study of T-cell reconstitution after alpha-beta-depleted transplantation in children. TCRbeta library preparation incorporated unique molecular identifiers. TCRdb re-called the PCR reads with MiXCR, one entry per CDR3 protein. Of approximately 390,000 distinct CDR3 sequences listed, 11% are singletons. The sequencing used PBMCs from the stem cell graft donor, collected from the stem cell graft. The origin of this receptor is a human donor who donated a stem cell graft to a child with acute myeloid leukemia. This chain uses TRBV3-1 with TRBJ2-7, with 7 bases aligning to TRBD2. CDR3 sequence reads: CASSQVGGSEQYF. CDR3 bases: TGTGCCAGCAGCCAAGTGGGGGGGAGCGAGCAGTACTTC.